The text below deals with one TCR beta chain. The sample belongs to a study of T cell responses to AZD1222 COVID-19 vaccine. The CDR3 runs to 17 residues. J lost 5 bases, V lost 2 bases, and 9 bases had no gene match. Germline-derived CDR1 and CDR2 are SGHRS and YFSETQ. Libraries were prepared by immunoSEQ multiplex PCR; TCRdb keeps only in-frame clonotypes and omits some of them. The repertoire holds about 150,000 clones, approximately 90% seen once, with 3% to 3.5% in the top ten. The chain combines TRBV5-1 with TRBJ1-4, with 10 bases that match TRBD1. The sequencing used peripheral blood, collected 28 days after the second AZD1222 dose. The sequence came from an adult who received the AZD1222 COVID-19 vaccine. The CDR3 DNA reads TGCGCCAGCAGCTTACTACAAGGGACAGGGGAAAATGAAAAACTGTTTTTT. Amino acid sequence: CASSLLQGTGENEKLFF. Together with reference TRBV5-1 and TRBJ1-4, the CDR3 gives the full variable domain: KAGVTQTPRYLIKTRGQQVTLSCSPISGHRSVSWYQQTPGQGLQFLFEYFSETQRNKGNFPGRFSGRQFSNSRSEMNVSTLELGDSALYLCASSLLQGTGENEKLFFGSGTQLSVL.